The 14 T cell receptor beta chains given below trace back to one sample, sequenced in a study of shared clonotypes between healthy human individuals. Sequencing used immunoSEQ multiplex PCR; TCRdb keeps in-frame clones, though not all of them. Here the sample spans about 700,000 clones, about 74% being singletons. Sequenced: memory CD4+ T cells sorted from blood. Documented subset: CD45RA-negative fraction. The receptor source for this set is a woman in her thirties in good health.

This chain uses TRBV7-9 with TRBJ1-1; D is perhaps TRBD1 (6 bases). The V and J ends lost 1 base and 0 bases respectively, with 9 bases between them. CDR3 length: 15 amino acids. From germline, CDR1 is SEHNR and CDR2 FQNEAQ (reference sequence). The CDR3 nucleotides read TGTGCCAGCAGCTTAGGGGGGGCCTTGAACACTGAAGCTTTCTTT. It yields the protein CASSLGGALNTEAFF.

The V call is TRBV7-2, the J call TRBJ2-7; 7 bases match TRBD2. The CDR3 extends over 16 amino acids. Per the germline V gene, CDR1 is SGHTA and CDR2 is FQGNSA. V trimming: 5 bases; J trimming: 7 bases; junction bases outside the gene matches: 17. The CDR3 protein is CASSHTPGSGKREQYF. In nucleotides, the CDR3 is TGTGCCAGCAGCCATACGCCGGGAAGCGGGAAGCGGGAGCAGTACTTC.

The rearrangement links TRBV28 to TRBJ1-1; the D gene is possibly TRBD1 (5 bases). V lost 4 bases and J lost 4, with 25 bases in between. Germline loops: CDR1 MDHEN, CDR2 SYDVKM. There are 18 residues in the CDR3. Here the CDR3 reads CASSSLGPMEGVGTEAFF. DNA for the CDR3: TGTGCCAGCAGTTCCCTCGGACCGATGGAAGGGGTGGGCACTGAAGCTTTCTTT.

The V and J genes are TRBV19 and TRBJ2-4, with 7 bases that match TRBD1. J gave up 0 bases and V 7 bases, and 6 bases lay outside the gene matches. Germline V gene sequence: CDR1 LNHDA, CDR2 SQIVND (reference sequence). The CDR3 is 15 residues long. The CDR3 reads CASISTGAAKNIQYF. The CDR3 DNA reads TGTGCCAGTATCTCAACAGGGGCAGCCAAAAACATTCAGTACTTC. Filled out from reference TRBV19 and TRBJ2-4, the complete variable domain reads DGGITQSPKYLFRKEGQNVTLSCEQNLNHDAMYWYRQDPGQGLRLIYYSQIVNDFQKGDIAEGYSVSREKKESFPLTVTSAQKNPTAFYLCASISTGAAKNIQYFGAGTRLSVL.

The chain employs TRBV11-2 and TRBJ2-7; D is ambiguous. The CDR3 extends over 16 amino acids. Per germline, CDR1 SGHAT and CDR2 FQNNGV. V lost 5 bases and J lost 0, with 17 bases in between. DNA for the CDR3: TGTGCCAGCAGCCCCCTGGGCGGCCTGGGCTCCTACGAGCAGTACTTC. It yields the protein CASSPLGGLGSYEQYF.

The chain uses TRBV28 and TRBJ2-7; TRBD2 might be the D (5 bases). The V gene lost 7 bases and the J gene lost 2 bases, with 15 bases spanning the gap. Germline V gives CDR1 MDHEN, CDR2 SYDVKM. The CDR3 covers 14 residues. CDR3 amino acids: CASKERVATYEQYF. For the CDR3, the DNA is TGTGCCAGCAAGGAGAGGGTAGCGACCTACGAGCAGTACTTC.

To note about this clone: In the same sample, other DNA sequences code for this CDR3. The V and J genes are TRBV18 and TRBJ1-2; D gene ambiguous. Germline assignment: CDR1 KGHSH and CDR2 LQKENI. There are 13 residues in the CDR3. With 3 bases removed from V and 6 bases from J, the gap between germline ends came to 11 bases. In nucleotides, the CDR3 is TGTGCCAGCTCACCCCGAGGAGAGGATGGCTACACCTTC. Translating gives CASSPRGEDGYTF.

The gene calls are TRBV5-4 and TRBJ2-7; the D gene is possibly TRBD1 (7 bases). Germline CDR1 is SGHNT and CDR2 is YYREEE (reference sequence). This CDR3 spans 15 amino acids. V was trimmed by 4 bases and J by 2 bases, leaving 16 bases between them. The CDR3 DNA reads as TGTGCCAGCAGCCCTGGCGGGACAGACACCTACGAGCAGTACTTC. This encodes CASSPGGTDTYEQYF.

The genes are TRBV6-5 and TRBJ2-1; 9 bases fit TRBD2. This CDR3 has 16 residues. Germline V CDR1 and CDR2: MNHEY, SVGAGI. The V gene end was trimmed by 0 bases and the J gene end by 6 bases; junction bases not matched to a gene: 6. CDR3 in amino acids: CASSYSGTSTINEQFF. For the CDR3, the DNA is TGTGCCAGCAGTTACTCCGGGACTAGCACTATCAATGAGCAGTTCTTC.

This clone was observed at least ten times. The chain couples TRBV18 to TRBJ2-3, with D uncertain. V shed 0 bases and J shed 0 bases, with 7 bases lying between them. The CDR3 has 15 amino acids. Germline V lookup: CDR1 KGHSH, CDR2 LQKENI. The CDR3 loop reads CASSPPSSSTDTQYF. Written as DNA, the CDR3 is TGTGCCAGCTCACCACCCTCGTCTAGCACAGATACGCAGTATTTT.

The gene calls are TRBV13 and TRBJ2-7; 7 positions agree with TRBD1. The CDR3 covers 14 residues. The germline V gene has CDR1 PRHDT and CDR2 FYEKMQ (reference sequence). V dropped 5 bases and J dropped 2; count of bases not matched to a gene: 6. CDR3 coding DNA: TGTGCCAGCAGCAGTACGGGACAGACCTACGAGCAGTACTTC. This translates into CASSSTGQTYEQYF.

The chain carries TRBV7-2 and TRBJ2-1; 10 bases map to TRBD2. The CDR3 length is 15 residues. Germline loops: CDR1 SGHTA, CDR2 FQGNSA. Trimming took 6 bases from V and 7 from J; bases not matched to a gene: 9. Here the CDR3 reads CASRTKAGGPNEQFF. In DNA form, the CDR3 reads TGTGCCAGCAGAACTAAAGCGGGAGGGCCAAATGAGCAGTTCTTC.

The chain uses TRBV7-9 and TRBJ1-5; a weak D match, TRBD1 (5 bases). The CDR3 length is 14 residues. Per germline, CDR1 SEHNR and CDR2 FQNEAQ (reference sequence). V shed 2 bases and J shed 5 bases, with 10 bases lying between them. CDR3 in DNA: TGTGCCAGCAGCTTACAGGGTGGGGATCAGCCCCAGCATTTT. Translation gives CASSLQGGDQPQHF.

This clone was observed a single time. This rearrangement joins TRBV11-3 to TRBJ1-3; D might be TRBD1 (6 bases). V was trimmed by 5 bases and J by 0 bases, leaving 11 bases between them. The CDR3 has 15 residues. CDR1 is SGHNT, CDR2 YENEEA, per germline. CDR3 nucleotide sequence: TGTGCCAGCAGCCGGGGGCGGGACTCTGGAAACACCATATATTTT. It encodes CASSRGRDSGNTIYF.